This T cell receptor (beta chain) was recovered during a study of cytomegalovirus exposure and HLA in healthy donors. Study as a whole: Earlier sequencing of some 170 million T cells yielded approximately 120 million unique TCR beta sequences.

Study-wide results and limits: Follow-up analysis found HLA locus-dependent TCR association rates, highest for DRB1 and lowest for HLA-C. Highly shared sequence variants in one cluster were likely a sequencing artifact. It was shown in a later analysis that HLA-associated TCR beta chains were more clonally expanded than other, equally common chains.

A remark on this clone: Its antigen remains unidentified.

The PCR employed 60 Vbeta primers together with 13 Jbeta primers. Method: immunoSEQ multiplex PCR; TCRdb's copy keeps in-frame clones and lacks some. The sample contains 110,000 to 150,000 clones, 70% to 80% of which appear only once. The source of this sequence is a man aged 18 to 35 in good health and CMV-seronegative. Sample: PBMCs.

The CDR3 protein is CATSRDKSSQRLYNEQFF. In DNA, the CDR3 is TGTGCCACCAGCAGAGATAAGTCCAGCCAGAGACTCTACAATGAGCAGTTCTTC. The chain links TRBV15 to TRBJ2-1; D not certain. The length of the CDR3 is 18 residues. Germline CDR1 and CDR2: LNHNV and YYDKDF (reference sequence). The germline V and J ends were trimmed by 0 bases and 3 bases, with 18 bases remaining between them.